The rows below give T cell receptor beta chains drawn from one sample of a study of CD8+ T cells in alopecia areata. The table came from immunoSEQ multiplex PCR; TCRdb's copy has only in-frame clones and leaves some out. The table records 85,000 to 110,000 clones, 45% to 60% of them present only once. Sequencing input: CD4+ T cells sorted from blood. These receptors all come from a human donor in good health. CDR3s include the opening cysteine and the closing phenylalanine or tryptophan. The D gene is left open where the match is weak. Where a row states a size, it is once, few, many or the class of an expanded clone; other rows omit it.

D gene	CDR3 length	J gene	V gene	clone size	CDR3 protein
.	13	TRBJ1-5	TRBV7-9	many	CASSSSTGQPQHF
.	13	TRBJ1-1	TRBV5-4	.	CASSFGMNTEAFF
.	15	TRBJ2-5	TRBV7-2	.	CASSPRAGKGETQYF
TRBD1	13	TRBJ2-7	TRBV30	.	CAWSRDRGYEQYF
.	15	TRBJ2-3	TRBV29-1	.	CSVAHNRDSTDTQYF
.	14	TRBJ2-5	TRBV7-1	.	CASSQNGGPATQYF
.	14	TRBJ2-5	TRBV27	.	CVSSPGQWMGTQYF
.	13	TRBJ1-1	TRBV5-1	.	CASSFGTNTEAFF
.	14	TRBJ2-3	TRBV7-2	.	CASSWLAGTDTQYF
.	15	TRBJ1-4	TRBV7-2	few	CASSLRGSTNEKLFF
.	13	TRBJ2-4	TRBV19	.	CASRSMDKNIQYF
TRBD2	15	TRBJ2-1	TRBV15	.	CATSMERGSYNEQFF
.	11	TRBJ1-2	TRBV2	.	CASRTGRRDTF
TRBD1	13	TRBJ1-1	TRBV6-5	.	CASRPTGATEAFF
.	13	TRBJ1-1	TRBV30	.	CAGHREGDTEAFF
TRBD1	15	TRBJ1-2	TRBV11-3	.	CASSLAVGGAYGYTF
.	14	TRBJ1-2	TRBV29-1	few	CSVDRQESNYGYTF